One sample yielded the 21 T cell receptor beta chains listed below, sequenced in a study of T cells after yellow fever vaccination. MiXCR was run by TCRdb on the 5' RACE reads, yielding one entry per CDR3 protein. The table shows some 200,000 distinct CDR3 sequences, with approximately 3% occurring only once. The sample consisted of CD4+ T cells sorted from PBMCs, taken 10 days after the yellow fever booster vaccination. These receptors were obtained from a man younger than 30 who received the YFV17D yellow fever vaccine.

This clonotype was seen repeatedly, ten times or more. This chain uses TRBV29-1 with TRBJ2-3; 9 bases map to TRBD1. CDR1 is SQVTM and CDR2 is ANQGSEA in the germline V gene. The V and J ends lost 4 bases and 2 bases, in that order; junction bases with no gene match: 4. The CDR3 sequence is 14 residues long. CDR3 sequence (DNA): TGCAGCGTTGGGGGGACAGGGACCACAGATACGCAGTATTTT. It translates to CSVGGTGTTDTQYF.

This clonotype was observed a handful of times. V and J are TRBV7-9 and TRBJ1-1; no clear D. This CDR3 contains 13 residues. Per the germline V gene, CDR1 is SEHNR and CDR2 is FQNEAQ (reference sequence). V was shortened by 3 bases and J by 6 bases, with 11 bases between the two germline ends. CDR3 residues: CASSFLMEAEAFF. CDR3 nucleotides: TGTGCCAGCAGCTTTTTAATGGAGGCTGAAGCTTTCTTT.

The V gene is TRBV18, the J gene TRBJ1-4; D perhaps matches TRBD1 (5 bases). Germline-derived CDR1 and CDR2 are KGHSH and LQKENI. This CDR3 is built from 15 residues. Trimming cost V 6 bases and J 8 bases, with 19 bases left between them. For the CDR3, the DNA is TGTGCCAGCTCCCTAATGGATGGGGCTAGAGAAAAACTGTTTTTT. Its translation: CASSLMDGAREKLFF.

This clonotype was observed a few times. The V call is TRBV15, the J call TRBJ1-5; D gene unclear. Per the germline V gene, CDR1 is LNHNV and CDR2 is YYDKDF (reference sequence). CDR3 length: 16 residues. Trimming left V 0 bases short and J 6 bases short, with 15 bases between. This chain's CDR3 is CATSRDNGLHVQPQHF. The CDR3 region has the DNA TGTGCCACCAGCAGAGATAATGGGCTTCACGTTCAGCCCCAGCATTTT.

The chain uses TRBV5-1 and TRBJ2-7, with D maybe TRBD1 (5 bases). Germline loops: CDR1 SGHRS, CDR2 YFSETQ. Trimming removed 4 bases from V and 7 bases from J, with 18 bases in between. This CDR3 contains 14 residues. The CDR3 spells CASSPKTDPSEQYV. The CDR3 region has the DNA TGCGCCAGCAGCCCGAAGACAGACCCCTCGGAGCAGTACGTC.

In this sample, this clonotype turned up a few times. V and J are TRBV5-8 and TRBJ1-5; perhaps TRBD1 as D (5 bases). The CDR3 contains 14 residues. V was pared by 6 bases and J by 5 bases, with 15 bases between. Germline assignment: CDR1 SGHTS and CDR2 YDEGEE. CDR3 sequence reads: CASTQRQHHQPQHF. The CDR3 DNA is TGTGCCAGCACCCAAAGACAGCACCATCAGCCCCAGCATTTT. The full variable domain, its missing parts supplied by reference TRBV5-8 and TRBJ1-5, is EAGVTQSPTHLIKTRGQQATLRCSPISGHTSVYWYQQALGLGLQFLLWYDEGEERNRGNFPPRFSGRQFPNYSSELNVNALELEDSALYLCASTQRQHHQPQHFGDGTRLSIL.

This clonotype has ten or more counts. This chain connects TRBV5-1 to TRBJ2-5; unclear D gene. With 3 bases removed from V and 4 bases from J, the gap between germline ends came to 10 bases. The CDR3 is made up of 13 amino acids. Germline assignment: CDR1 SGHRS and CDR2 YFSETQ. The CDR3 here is CASSSNPPETQYF. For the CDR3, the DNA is TGCGCCAGCAGCTCTAACCCCCCAGAGACCCAGTACTTC.

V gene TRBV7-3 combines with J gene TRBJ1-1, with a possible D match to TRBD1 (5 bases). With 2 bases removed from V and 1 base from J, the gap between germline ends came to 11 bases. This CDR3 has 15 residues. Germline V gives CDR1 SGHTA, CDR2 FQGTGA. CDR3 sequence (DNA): TGTGCCAGCAGCTTATCAGGACACCGGAACACTGAAGCTTTCTTT. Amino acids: CASSLSGHRNTEAFF.

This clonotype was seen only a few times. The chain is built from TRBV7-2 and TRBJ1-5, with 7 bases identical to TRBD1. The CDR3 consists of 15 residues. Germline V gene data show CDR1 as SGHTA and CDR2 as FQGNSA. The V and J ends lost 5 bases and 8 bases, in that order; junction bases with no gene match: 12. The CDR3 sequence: CASSARTGNYEPQHF. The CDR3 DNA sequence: TGTGCCAGCAGCGCAAGGACAGGAAATTATGAGCCCCAGCATTTT.

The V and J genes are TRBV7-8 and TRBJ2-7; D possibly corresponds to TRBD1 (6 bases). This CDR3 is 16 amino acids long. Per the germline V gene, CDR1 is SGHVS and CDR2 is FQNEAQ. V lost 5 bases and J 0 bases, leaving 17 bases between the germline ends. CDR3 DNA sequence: TGTGCCAGCAGCGAAGGGGTAGGGGGTACCTCCTACGAGCAGTACTTC. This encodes CASSEGVGGTSYEQYF.

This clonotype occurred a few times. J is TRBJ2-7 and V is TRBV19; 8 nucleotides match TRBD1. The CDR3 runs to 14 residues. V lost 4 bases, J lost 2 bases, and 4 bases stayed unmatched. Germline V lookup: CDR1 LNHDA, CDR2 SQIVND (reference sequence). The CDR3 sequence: CASSRGQDAYEQYF. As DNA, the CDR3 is TGTGCCAGTAGTAGGGGACAGGACGCCTACGAGCAGTACTTC.

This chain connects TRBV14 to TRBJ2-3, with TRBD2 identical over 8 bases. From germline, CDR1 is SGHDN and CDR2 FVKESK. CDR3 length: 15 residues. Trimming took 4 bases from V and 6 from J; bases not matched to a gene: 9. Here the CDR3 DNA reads TGTGCCAGCAGCCGGTTCCAGCGGGGGTTCGATACGCAGTATTTT. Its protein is CASSRFQRGFDTQYF.

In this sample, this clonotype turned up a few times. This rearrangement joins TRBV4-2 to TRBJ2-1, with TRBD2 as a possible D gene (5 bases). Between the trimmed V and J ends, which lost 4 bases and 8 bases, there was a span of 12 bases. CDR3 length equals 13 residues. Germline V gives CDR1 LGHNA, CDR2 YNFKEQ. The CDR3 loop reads CASSPGSEYEQFF. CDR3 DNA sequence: TGTGCCAGCAGCCCCGGTAGCGAGTATGAGCAGTTCTTC.

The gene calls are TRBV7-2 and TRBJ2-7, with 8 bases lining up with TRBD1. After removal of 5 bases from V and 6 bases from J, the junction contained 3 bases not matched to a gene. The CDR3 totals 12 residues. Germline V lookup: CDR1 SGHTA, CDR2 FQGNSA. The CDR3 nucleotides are TGTGCCAGCAGCCGGACAGGGTTCGAGCAGTACTTC. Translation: CASSRTGFEQYF.

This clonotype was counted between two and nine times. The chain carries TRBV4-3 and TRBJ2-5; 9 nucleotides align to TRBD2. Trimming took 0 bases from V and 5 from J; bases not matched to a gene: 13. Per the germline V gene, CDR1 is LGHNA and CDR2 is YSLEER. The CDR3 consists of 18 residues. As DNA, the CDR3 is TGCGCCAGCAGCCAAGAAATCGGCAGCGGGGGGCCTCGGGAGACCCAGTACTTC. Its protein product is CASSQEIGSGGPRETQYF.

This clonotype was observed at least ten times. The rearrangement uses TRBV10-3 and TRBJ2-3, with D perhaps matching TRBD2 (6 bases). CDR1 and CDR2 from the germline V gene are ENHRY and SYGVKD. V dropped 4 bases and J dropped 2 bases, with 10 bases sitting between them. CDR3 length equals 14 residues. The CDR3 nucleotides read TGTGCCATCAGTGCGCAGGGACTCACAGATACGCAGTATTTT. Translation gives CAISAQGLTDTQYF.

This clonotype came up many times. CDR3 DNA: TGCAGTGCTAGCCGAGGACAGAGCAAACTCTATGGCTACACCTTC. Amino acid sequence: CSASRGQSKLYGYTF. The chain couples TRBV20-1 to TRBJ1-2, with a weak D call TRBD1 (6 bases). From germline, CDR1 is DFQATT and CDR2 SNEGSKA (reference sequence). This CDR3 comprises 15 residues. The V and J ends lost 3 bases and 4 bases respectively, with 18 bases between them.

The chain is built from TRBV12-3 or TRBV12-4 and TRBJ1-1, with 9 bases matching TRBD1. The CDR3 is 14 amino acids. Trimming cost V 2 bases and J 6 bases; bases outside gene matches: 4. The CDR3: CASSLKDRGAEAFF. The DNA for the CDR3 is TGTGCCAGCAGTTTAAAGGACAGGGGCGCTGAAGCTTTCTTT.

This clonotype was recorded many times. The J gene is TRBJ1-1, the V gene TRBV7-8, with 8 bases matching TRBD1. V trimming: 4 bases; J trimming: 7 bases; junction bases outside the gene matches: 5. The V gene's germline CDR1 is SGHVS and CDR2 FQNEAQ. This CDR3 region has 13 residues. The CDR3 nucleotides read TGTGCCAGCAGCTCGGACAGGGCGCGTGAAGCTTTCTTT. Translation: CASSSDRAREAFF. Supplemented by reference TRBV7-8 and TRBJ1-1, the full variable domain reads GAGVSQSPRYKVAKRGQDVALRCDPISGHVSLFWYQQALGQGPEFLTYFQNEAQLDKSGLPSDRFFAERPEGSVSTLKIQRTQQEDSAVYLCASSSDRAREAFFGQGTRLTVV.

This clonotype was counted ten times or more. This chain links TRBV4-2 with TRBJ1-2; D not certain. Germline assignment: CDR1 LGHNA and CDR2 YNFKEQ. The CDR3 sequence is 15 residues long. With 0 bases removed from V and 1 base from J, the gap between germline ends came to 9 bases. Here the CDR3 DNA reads TGTGCCAGCAGCCAAGAGGGCGGAGATAACTATGGCTACACCTTC. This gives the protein CASSQEGGDNYGYTF.

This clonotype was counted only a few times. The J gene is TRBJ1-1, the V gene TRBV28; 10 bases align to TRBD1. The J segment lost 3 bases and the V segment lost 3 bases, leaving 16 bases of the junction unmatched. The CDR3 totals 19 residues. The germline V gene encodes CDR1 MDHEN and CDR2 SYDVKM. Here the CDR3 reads CASSFGQGGYRSLDTEAFF. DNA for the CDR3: TGTGCCAGCAGTTTCGGACAGGGGGGTTATCGTAGTTTGGACACTGAAGCTTTCTTT.